What follows are 21 T cell receptor beta chains derived from one specimen sequenced in a study of T-cell memory formation after mild COVID-19. Each CDR3 protein gets one entry after TCRdb re-called the 5' RACE reads with MiXCR. The sample includes approximately 60,000 distinct CDR3 sequences, around 9.5% of them seen just once. The sequencing input was PBMCs or a T cell subset sorted from them (not recorded which). These receptor sequences come from a man between 18 and 29 years old who had mild COVID-19 (a few samples of this study predate the infection). Cell type and time point are not known.

This sequence joins TRBV7-3 and TRBJ2-3; D is unresolved. V lost 4 bases to trimming and J lost 1 base, with 12 bases between them. The germline V gene encodes CDR1 SGHTA and CDR2 FQGTGA. The CDR3 is 15 residues long. Here the CDR3 DNA reads TGTGCCAGCAGCTCCCAAACCTGGGGCACAGATACGCAGTATTTT. Translation: CASSSQTWGTDTQYF.

V gene TRBV5-1 combines with J gene TRBJ2-1; D possibly matches TRBD1 or TRBD2 (5 bases each). The CDR3 covers 15 residues. V lost 0 bases and J 5 bases, leaving 12 bases between the germline ends. Per the germline V gene, CDR1 is SGHRS and CDR2 is YFSETQ. The CDR3 here is CASSLAVRGDNEQFF. The CDR3 DNA is TGCGCCAGCAGCTTGGCGGTTAGAGGGGACAATGAGCAGTTCTTC.

This clonotype has just a few counts. J is TRBJ1-5 and V is TRBV23-1; D remains ambiguous. TRBV23-1 is annotated as an ORF whose role is uncertain. The CDR3 length is 16 residues. V was pared by 6 bases and J by 0 bases, with 15 bases between. The CDR3 nucleotides read TGCGCCAGCAGCCGGGCCTGGAAGTCTAGCAATCAGCCCCAGCATTTT. Amino acid sequence: CASSRAWKSSNQPQHF.

In this sample, this clonotype turned up many times. This sequence joins TRBV5-1 and TRBJ2-5; weak D call: TRBD2 (5 bases). Germline V gene data show CDR1 as SGHRS and CDR2 as YFSETQ. The CDR3 is 13 residues long. V lost 7 bases, J lost 0 bases, and 10 bases lay in between. The CDR3 loop is CASGLSNQETQYF. CDR3 nucleotides: TGCGCCAGCGGACTGAGCAACCAAGAGACCCAGTACTTC.

This clonotype was observed a few times. The chain combines TRBV10-3 with TRBJ2-1; 9 bases fit TRBD1. From germline, CDR1 is ENHRY and CDR2 SYGVKD. This CDR3 is 15 amino acids long. The V and J ends lost 3 bases and 6 bases, in that order; junction bases with no gene match: 6. The CDR3 loop reads CAISEPRDRANEQFF. The CDR3 region has the DNA TGTGCCATCAGTGAACCCCGGGACAGGGCCAATGAGCAGTTCTTC.

The chain recombines TRBV12-3 or TRBV12-4 with TRBJ2-4; no reliable D call. V gave up 3 bases and J gave up 0 bases, with 12 bases separating them. The CDR3 totals 16 residues. This CDR3 is CASSFSQTLAKNIQYF. CDR3 nucleotides: TGTGCCAGCAGTTTCAGCCAGACGTTAGCCAAAAACATTCAGTACTTC.

This clonotype appeared a few times. This chain connects TRBV29-1 to TRBJ2-3; 9 nucleotides line up with TRBD1. Germline V gene data show CDR1 as SQVTM and CDR2 as ANQGSEA. The CDR3 is made up of 13 amino acids. Unmatched junction bases numbered 0, after V lost 4 bases and J lost 1 base. The CDR3 reads CSVGTGGTDTQYF. As DNA, the CDR3 is TGCAGCGTTGGGACAGGGGGCACAGATACGCAGTATTTT.

This clonotype was seen at least ten times. The chain combines TRBV6-2 or TRBV6-3 with TRBJ1-5, with D possibly matching TRBD1 (5 bases). V lost 7 bases to trimming and J lost 1 base, with 17 bases between them. CDR3 length equals 16 residues. From germline, CDR1 is MNHEY and CDR2 SVGEGT. CDR3 loop: CASTSGLGWSNQPQHF. DNA for the CDR3: TGTGCCAGCACCTCGGGACTGGGATGGAGCAATCAGCCCCAGCATTTT.

This clonotype appeared many times. The chain recombines TRBV4-3 with TRBJ2-3; unclear D gene. The CDR3 contains 14 residues. In germline, CDR1 is LGHNA, CDR2 YSLEER. Trimming shortened V by 0 bases and J by 2 bases, and 6 bases separated the two germline ends. CDR3 bases: TGCGCCAGCAGCCAAGAACCGTTCACAGATACGCAGTATTTT. Amino acid sequence: CASSQEPFTDTQYF.

This clonotype was seen at least ten times. The rearrangement links TRBV7-3 to TRBJ2-5, with no clear D. V was cut by 3 bases and J by 3 bases, with 8 bases left in between. Germline V gene lookup returns CDR1 SGHTA and CDR2 FQGTGA. The CDR3 is 13 residues long. As DNA, the CDR3 is TGTGCCAGCAGCTTCTCCAGCGAAGAGACCCAGTACTTC. This codes for CASSFSSEETQYF.

The genes are TRBV7-2 and TRBJ2-1; 10 bases are shared with TRBD1. V was pared by 8 bases and J by 5 bases, with 9 bases of the junction left unmatched. This CDR3 is 15 amino acids long. CDR1 SGHTA and CDR2 FQGNSA come from the germline V gene. CDR3 nucleotide sequence: TGTGCCAGCGGTCAGACAGGGGGCATCGACAATGAGCAGTTCTTC. This encodes CASGQTGGIDNEQFF.

The CDR3 coding sequence is TGTGCCAGCAGCCAAGATCCAGTTTTCGGTAGCTACGAGCAGTACTTC. It is translated as CASSQDPVFGSYEQYF. The chain recombines TRBV4-2 with TRBJ2-7; D remains unclear. The CDR3 extends over 16 amino acids. In germline, CDR1 is LGHNA, CDR2 YNFKEQ. V lost 0 bases, J lost 3 bases, and 15 bases lay in between.

J is TRBJ2-3 and V is TRBV3-2; the table's D call TRBD1 went unverified against the DNA. TRBV3-2 is assigned pseudogene status. There are 17 residues in the CDR3. Here the CDR3 reads CASSRSGQVHSTDTQYF. The CDR3 DNA follows: TGTGCCAGCAGCCGTTCAGGACAGGTCCATAGCACAGATACGCAGTATTTT.

This clonotype was counted many times. V and J are TRBV20-1 and TRBJ2-1; tentatively, D is TRBD1 (6 bases). Trimming took off 2 bases at V and 10 bases at J, with 15 bases between the two ends. This CDR3 contains 13 residues. The germline CDR1 and CDR2 sequences are DFQATT and SNEGSKA (reference sequence). CDR3: CSARTDRPGEQFF. In nucleotides, the CDR3 is TGCAGTGCTAGAACCGACAGGCCAGGAGAGCAGTTCTTC.

This clonotype was detected ten times or more. A junction boundary mismatches the germline segment, possibly from a read error. The genes are TRBV6-5 and TRBJ2-3; D is perhaps TRBD1 (6 bases). Germline CDR1 is MNHEY and CDR2 is SVGAGI. There are 15 residues in the CDR3. The CDR3 is CASSYWQGRGDTQYF. The CDR3 DNA is TGTGCCAGCAGCTACTGGCAGGGGAGAGGGGATACGCAGTATTTT.

The CDR3 reads CASRRNSGGGTDTQYF. CDR3 sequence (DNA): TGTGCCAGCAGGAGAAATAGCGGGGGTGGCACAGATACGCAGTATTTT. This chain connects TRBV7-2 to TRBJ2-3; 9 nucleotides line up with TRBD2. Unmatched junction bases numbered 8, after V lost 6 bases and J lost 1 base. The CDR3 is 16 residues long. Germline lookup yields CDR1 SGHTA and CDR2 FQGNSA.

The chain has TRBV2 and TRBJ2-7; no clear D. Trimming removed 4 bases at V and 3 bases at J, with 16 bases between. This CDR3 spans 15 amino acids. Looked up from germline, CDR1 is SNHLY and CDR2 is FYNNEI. DNA of the CDR3: TGTGCCAGCAGTGCTATCCAGGACGGCAACTACGAGCAGTACTTC. It is translated as CASSAIQDGNYEQYF. Drawing the rest from reference TRBV2 and TRBJ2-7, the complete variable domain is EPEVTQTPSHQVTQMGQEVILRCVPISNHLYFYWYRQILGQKVEFLVSFYNNEISEKSEIFDDQFSVERPDGSNFTLKIRSTKLEDSAMYFCASSAIQDGNYEQYFGPGTRLTVT.

This clonotype was recorded once. The chain joins TRBV20-1 to TRBJ1-4; no reliable D call. This CDR3 is built from 14 residues. The germline V gene has CDR1 DFQATT and CDR2 SNEGSKA (reference sequence). V gave up 3 bases and J gave up 3 bases, with 11 bases separating them. CDR3 region: CSASLPGPNEKLFF. DNA for the CDR3: TGCAGTGCTAGTCTGCCAGGACCTAATGAAAAACTGTTTTTT.

In this sample, this clonotype turned up a few times. The chain uses TRBV6-6 and TRBJ2-1; 11 bases align to TRBD2. The J segment lost 7 bases and the V segment lost 4 bases, leaving 12 bases of the junction unmatched. Per the germline V gene, CDR1 is MNHNY and CDR2 is SVGAGI (reference sequence). The CDR3 sequence is 17 residues long. CDR3 in DNA: TGTGCCAGCAGTTCCCCTCCGACTAGCGGGGCCCTTAATGAGCAGTTCTTC. Translating gives CASSSPPTSGALNEQFF.

This chain connects TRBV9 to TRBJ2-5, with 9 bases aligning to TRBD1. With 5 bases clipped from V and 4 bases from J, the junction kept 9 bases outside the gene matches. CDR3 length: 15 residues. CDR1 is SGDLS and CDR2 is YYNGEE in the germline V gene. CDR3 coding DNA: TGTGCCAGCAGTTTTACCTCGGGACAGGGAGAGACCCAGTACTTC. The encoded protein is CASSFTSGQGETQYF.

This clonotype has ten or more counts. The V gene is TRBV18, the J gene TRBJ2-7; the match to TRBD1 covers 10 bases. CDR1 is KGHSH and CDR2 is LQKENI in the germline V gene. Germline trimming cut 3 bases from V and 4 bases from J; bases unmatched to any gene: 3. This CDR3 contains 14 residues. CDR3 bases: TGTGCCAGCTCACCCGGGACAGGGGTTTACGAGCAGTACGTC. The encoded protein is CASSPGTGVYEQYV.